The 30 T cell receptor beta chains below were found in one sample sequenced in a study of brain T cells in children with intractable seizures. Surgery cases with the highest brain T cell transcript signatures were chosen for sequencing. Clones were sequenced by immunoSEQ multiplex PCR, and TCRdb holds only the in-frame ones, with some missing. Here the sample spans some 3,500 clones, over 60% being singletons. Sequencing was performed on resected brain tissue, taken at surgery. All receptors derive from a girl aged 2 to 9 with Rasmussen encephalitis and intractable seizures.

The chain combines TRBV6-1 with TRBJ2-1; 9 nucleotides match TRBD1. CDR1 and CDR2 (germline): MNHNS, SASEGT. This CDR3 contains 14 residues. V was clipped by 3 bases and J by 6 bases; unmatched bases: 3. In DNA form, the CDR3 reads TGTGCCAGCAGTGACGAGACAGGGGGCAATGAGCAGTTCTTC. Amino acids: CASSDETGGNEQFF.

The gene calls are TRBV5-4 and TRBJ1-1; D unresolved. The CDR3 covers 14 residues. Trimming removed 4 bases from V and 1 base from J, with 11 bases in between. Germline CDR1 SGHNT, CDR2 YYREEE (reference sequence). CDR3 loop: CASSREGPNTEAFF. CDR3 DNA: TGTGCCAGCAGCCGGGAAGGACCGAACACTGAAGCTTTCTTT. Complete variable domain (other parts from reference TRBV5-4 and TRBJ1-1): ETGVTQSPTHLIKTRGQQVTLRCSSQSGHNTVSWYQQALGQGPQFIFQYYREEENGRGNFPPRFSGLQFPNYSSELNVNALELDDSALYLCASSREGPNTEAFFGQGTRLTVV.

This clone is medium-sized (0.01 to 0.1%). The DNA for the CDR3 is TGTGCCAGCAGAAGGGACACCAGTAGCACAGATACGCAGTATTTT. Protein: CASRRDTSSTDTQYF. The chain recombines TRBV5-6 with TRBJ2-3, with D perhaps matching TRBD1 (6 bases). Trimming took off 5 bases at V and 0 bases at J, with 13 bases between the two ends. The CDR3 covers 15 residues. Per germline, CDR1 SGHDT and CDR2 YYEEEE.

V gene TRBV19 combines with J gene TRBJ2-2; D unresolved. Trimming cost V 6 bases and J 6 bases, with 5 bases left between them. This CDR3 has 11 amino acids. Germline V lookup: CDR1 LNHDA, CDR2 SQIVND (reference sequence). The CDR3, as DNA: TGTGCCAGTAGCCTATCCGGGGAGCTGTTTTTT. Protein: CASSLSGELFF.

This clone was picked up a small number of times. The rearrangement joins TRBV10-3 to TRBJ2-2, with D possibly TRBD1 on 5 matching bases. With 4 bases removed from V and 2 bases from J, the gap between germline ends came to 5 bases. This CDR3 is 13 amino acids long. Germline-derived CDR1 and CDR2 are ENHRY and SYGVKD. CDR3 nucleotide sequence: TGTGCCATCAGTGGGGGCAACACCGGGGAGCTGTTTTTT. Translated, it gives CAISGGNTGELFF.

This clone was observed a few times. The chain links TRBV11-2 to TRBJ1-6; 8 nucleotides match TRBD1. The V segment lost 5 bases and the J segment 9 bases; nucleotides outside the gene matches: 6. The CDR3 contains 14 residues. Germline V gives CDR1 SGHAT, CDR2 FQNNGV. The CDR3 coding sequence is TGTGCCAGCAGCGACCGGGACAGGTTTTCACCCCTCCACTTT. Its translation is CASSDRDRFSPLHF.

The J gene is TRBJ1-1, the V gene TRBV29-1, with unresolved D. Germline loops: CDR1 SQVTM, CDR2 ANQGSEA. The CDR3 consists of 10 residues. V shed 6 bases and J shed 7 bases, with 9 bases lying between them. CDR3 protein: CSVQTGEAFF. CDR3 bases: TGCAGCGTGCAGACGGGTGAAGCTTTCTTT.

The V call is TRBV4-2, the J call TRBJ2-2; D remains ambiguous. The CDR3 sequence is 14 residues long. CDR1 and CDR2 from the germline V gene are LGHNA and YNFKEQ. V lost 0 bases to trimming and J lost 7 bases, with 9 bases between them. In nucleotides, the CDR3 is TGTGCCAGCAGCCAAGATAGAAGGAGCGGGGAGCTGTTTTTT. Translating gives CASSQDRRSGELFF.

V is TRBV28 and J is TRBJ2-7; D unresolved. The length of the CDR3 is 11 residues. CDR1 MDHEN and CDR2 SYDVKM come from the germline V gene. The V end lost 5 bases, the J end lost 6 bases, and 8 bases lay between the germline ends. The DNA for the CDR3 is TGTGCCAGCAGTATGGCGTCCGAGCAGTACTTC. It codes for CASSMASEQYF.

V is TRBV6-5 and J is TRBJ1-1; D uncertain. In germline, CDR1 is MNHEY, CDR2 SVGAGI. The CDR3 is made up of 12 amino acids. V dropped 4 bases and J dropped 8 bases, with 11 bases sitting between them. The CDR3 coding sequence is TGTGCCAGCAGTTCGGGTCGGCCCGAAGCTTTCTTT. Encoded protein: CASSSGRPEAFF.

The rearrangement links TRBV5-1 to TRBJ1-1, with D unresolved. The CDR3 consists of 14 residues. Germline CDR1 and CDR2: SGHRS and YFSETQ. Between the trimmed V and J ends, which lost 1 base and 3 bases, there was a span of 10 bases. The chain's CDR3 is CASSLIGGDTEAFF. The CDR3 nucleotides are TGCGCCAGCAGCTTGATCGGTGGAGACACTGAAGCTTTCTTT.

The chain employs TRBV9 and TRBJ2-1, with 7 nucleotides matching TRBD1. The CDR3 is 16 amino acids. Per the germline V gene, CDR1 is SGDLS and CDR2 is YYNGEE. Trimming removed 3 bases from V and 9 bases from J; junction bases left unmatched: 15. The CDR3: CASSGPSRKGASEQFF. CDR3 in DNA: TGTGCCAGCAGCGGCCCCAGTCGAAAGGGGGCCAGTGAGCAGTTCTTC.

The chain employs TRBV7-9 and TRBJ1-3, with a possible D match to TRBD1 (5 bases). This CDR3 region has 13 residues. CDR1 is SEHNR and CDR2 is FQNEAQ in the germline V gene (reference sequence). V was cut by 3 bases and J by 4 bases, with 7 bases left in between. The CDR3 nucleotides read TGTGCCAGCAGCTTGGCAGGGGGAAACACCATATATTTT. This codes for CASSLAGGNTIYF.

This clone occurred a few times. The gene calls are TRBV6-5 and TRBJ1-1; perhaps TRBD1 as D (5 bases). Germline CDR1 MNHEY, CDR2 SVGAGI. The CDR3 is 15 amino acids. The germline V and J ends were trimmed by 4 bases and 1 base, with 13 bases remaining between them. CDR3 DNA sequence: TGTGCCAGCAGTTTCTTGGGGGAACGGAACACTGAAGCTTTCTTT. As protein: CASSFLGERNTEAFF.

The genes are TRBV29-1 and TRBJ2-3; D may correspond to TRBD1 or TRBD2 (5 bases each). Germline assignment: CDR1 SQVTM and CDR2 ANQGSEA. The CDR3 sequence is 12 residues long. Deletions cut 2 bases from V and 6 bases from J, with 9 bases between. The CDR3 spells CSVERDADTQYF. The CDR3 DNA follows: TGCAGCGTTGAACGGGACGCCGATACGCAGTATTTT.

The chain combines TRBV7-9 with TRBJ2-7; 9 positions agree with TRBD1. J was trimmed by 6 bases and V by 3 bases; bases with no gene match: 9. Germline V CDR1 and CDR2: SEHNR, FQNEAQ (reference sequence). The CDR3 is 15 amino acids. The CDR3 sequence: CASSFRGQGPVEQYF. In DNA, the CDR3 is TGTGCCAGCAGCTTCCGAGGACAGGGGCCCGTCGAGCAGTACTTC.

This clone was detected only once. The gene calls are TRBV6-2 or TRBV6-3 and TRBJ2-4; TRBD2 agrees at 8 bases. Per germline, CDR1 MNHEY and CDR2 SVGEGT. This CDR3 is built from 15 residues. The V gene end was trimmed by 0 bases and the J gene end by 8 bases; junction bases not matched to a gene: 6. The CDR3 nucleotides read TGTGCCAGCAGTTACTCAGCGGGAGATGGGGACATTCAGTACTTC. Its protein product is CASSYSAGDGDIQYF.

The chain carries TRBV29-1 and TRBJ2-7, with a possible D match to TRBD1 (6 bases). In germline, CDR1 is SQVTM, CDR2 ANQGSEA. The V end lost 6 bases, the J end lost 3 bases, and 12 bases lay between the germline ends. This CDR3 has 12 residues. The CDR3 spells CSVRTANYEQYF. The CDR3 DNA reads TGCAGCGTAAGGACAGCAAACTACGAGCAGTACTTC.

This chain uses TRBV7-9 with TRBJ1-2; weak D call: TRBD1 (6 bases). The V gene's germline CDR1 is SEHNR and CDR2 FQNEAQ (reference sequence). V was trimmed by 0 bases and J by 6 bases, leaving 8 bases between them. There are 13 residues in the CDR3. This CDR3 reads CASSLANRDGYTF. CDR3 in DNA: TGTGCCAGCAGCTTAGCGAACAGGGATGGCTACACCTTC.

V usage is TRBV3-1 (or the pseudogene TRBV3-2) and J usage is TRBJ2-7, with 9 bases that match TRBD1. V lost 4 bases to trimming and J lost 3 bases; unmatched junction nucleotides: 10. Germline CDR1 is LGHDT and CDR2 is YNNKEL (reference sequence). The CDR3 length is 16 residues. CDR3 nucleotides: TGTGCCAGCAGCCCGACCGGGACAGGGTATAGCTACGAGCAGTACTTC. It translates to CASSPTGTGYSYEQYF.

The gene calls are TRBV12-3 or TRBV12-4 and TRBJ2-2; D is unclear. This CDR3 comprises 12 residues. V was clipped by 6 bases and J by 7 bases, with 9 bases between them. This chain's CDR3 is CASSYEVGELFF. CDR3 coding DNA: TGTGCCAGCAGCTATGAGGTCGGGGAGCTGTTTTTT.

The chain is built from TRBV6-5 and TRBJ2-7; D call uncertain. Germline V gene sequence: CDR1 MNHEY, CDR2 SVGAGI. The V end was cut by 2 bases, the J end by 0 bases, with 8 bases between. The CDR3 totals 14 residues. Written as DNA, the CDR3 is TGTGCCAGCAGTTACGGCAGACTCTCCTACGAGCAGTACTTC. Its translation: CASSYGRLSYEQYF.

The chain is built from TRBV7-8 and TRBJ2-2; TRBD1 matches 7 bases. The CDR3 loop spans 15 amino acids. V lost 1 base and J lost 6; bases outside the gene matches: 5. The germline CDR1 and CDR2 sequences are SGHVS and FQNEAQ. CDR3 coding DNA: TGTGCCAGCAGCTTAGTCGGACAGGCTCCCGGGGAGCTGTTTTTT. Its translation is CASSLVGQAPGELFF. Full variable domain (outside the CDR3, taken from reference TRBV7-8 and TRBJ2-2): GAGVSQSPRYKVAKRGQDVALRCDPISGHVSLFWYQQALGQGPEFLTYFQNEAQLDKSGLPSDRFFAERPEGSVSTLKIQRTQQEDSAVYLCASSLVGQAPGELFFGEGSRLTVL.

This sequence joins TRBV27 and TRBJ2-1, with D unclear. The ends were cut back, 2 bases at V and 5 bases at J, with 7 bases in the middle. Germline values: CDR1 MNHEY, CDR2 SMNVEV (reference sequence). CDR3 length: 13 residues. The CDR3 sequence is CASSLGPNNEQFF. In nucleotides, the CDR3 is TGTGCCAGCAGTTTAGGGCCAAACAATGAGCAGTTCTTC.

This clone has only a few counts. The CDR3 reads CASSFSGQGAYEQYF. The CDR3 bases are TGTGCCAGCAGTTTCTCCGGGCAGGGGGCCTACGAGCAGTACTTC. The genes are TRBV13 and TRBJ2-7; 7 nucleotides line up with TRBD1. Germline V gene lookup returns CDR1 PRHDT and CDR2 FYEKMQ (reference sequence). Germline trimming cut 6 bases from V and 2 bases from J; bases unmatched to any gene: 10. The CDR3 totals 15 residues.

This clone qualifies as medium-sized. This chain connects TRBV28 to TRBJ2-1; weak D call: TRBD1 (5 bases). The CDR3 is 10 residues long. Trimming removed 6 bases at V and 13 bases at J, with 10 bases between. Germline CDR1 is MDHEN and CDR2 is SYDVKM. CDR3 bases: TGTGCCAGCAGCTCAGGGCATCAGTTCTTC. Translating it yields CASSSGHQFF.

The chain combines TRBV28 with TRBJ2-3, with 8 bases lining up with TRBD1. CDR1 and CDR2 (germline): MDHEN, SYDVKM. The CDR3 totals 15 residues. V shed 7 bases, J shed 5 bases, and the junction held 11 bases outside the gene matches. CDR3: CASTQTGALGDTQYF. The CDR3 coding sequence is TGTGCCAGCACCCAGACAGGGGCACTGGGAGATACGCAGTATTTT. The complete variable domain, with remaining parts taken from reference TRBV28 and TRBJ2-3, reads DVKVTQSSRYLVKRTGEKVFLECVQDMDHENMFWYRQDPGLGLRLIYFSYDVKMKEKGDIPEGYSVSREKKERFSLILESASTNQTSMYLCASTQTGALGDTQYFGPGTRLTVL.

The chain has TRBV4-1 and TRBJ1-1; D gene ambiguous. Per germline, CDR1 MGHRA and CDR2 YSYEKL. The CDR3 length is 14 residues. The ends were cut back, 3 bases at V and 5 bases at J, with 13 bases in the middle. This CDR3 reads CASSHSSEGTEAFF. For the CDR3, the DNA is TGCGCCAGCAGCCATTCCTCGGAGGGAACTGAAGCTTTCTTT.

This clone has just a few counts. The genes are TRBV28 and TRBJ1-1; D call uncertain. This CDR3 region has 14 residues. The V and J ends lost 2 bases and 4 bases respectively, with 11 bases between them. From germline, CDR1 is MDHEN and CDR2 SYDVKM. The CDR3 DNA follows: TGTGCCAGCAGTTTAACTCGGGGAGGCACTGAAGCTTTCTTT. Protein: CASSLTRGGTEAFF.

The chain is built from TRBV19 and TRBJ2-2, with 8 bases that match TRBD2. CDR3 length: 19 amino acids. With 3 bases clipped from V and 0 bases from J, the junction kept 12 bases outside the gene matches. Germline V gives CDR1 LNHDA, CDR2 SQIVND (reference sequence). The CDR3 nucleotides read TGTGCCAGTAGTATGCCCCTACTAGCGGCGCTCTCGAACACCGGGGAGCTGTTTTTT. Amino acids: CASSMPLLAALSNTGELFF. The full variable domain, rest sourced from reference TRBV19 and TRBJ2-2, is DGGITQSPKYLFRKEGQNVTLSCEQNLNHDAMYWYRQDPGQGLRLIYYSQIVNDFQKGDIAEGYSVSREKKESFPLTVTSAQKNPTAFYLCASSMPLLAALSNTGELFFGEGSRLTVL.